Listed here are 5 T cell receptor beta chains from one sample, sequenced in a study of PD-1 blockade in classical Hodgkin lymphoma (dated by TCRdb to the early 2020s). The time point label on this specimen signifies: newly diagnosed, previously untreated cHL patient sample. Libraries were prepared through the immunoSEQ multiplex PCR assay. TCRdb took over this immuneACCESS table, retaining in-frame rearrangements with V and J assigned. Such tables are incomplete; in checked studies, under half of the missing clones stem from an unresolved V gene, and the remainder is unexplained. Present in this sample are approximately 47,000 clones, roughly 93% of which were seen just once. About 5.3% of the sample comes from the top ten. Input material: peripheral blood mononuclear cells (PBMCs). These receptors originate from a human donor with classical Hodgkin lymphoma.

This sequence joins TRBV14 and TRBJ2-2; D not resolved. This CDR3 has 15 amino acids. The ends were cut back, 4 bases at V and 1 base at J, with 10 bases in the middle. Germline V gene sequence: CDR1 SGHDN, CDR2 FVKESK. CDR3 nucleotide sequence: TGTGCCAGCAGCCTGCTATTGCGGAACACCGGGGAGCTGTTTTTT. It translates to CASSLLLRNTGELFF.

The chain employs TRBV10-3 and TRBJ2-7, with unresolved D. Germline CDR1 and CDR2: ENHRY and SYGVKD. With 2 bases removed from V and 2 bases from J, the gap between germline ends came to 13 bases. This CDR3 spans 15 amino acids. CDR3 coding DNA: TGTGCCATCAGTGAGGCCAGACCTGGGGCCTACGAGCAGTACTTC. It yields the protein CAISEARPGAYEQYF.

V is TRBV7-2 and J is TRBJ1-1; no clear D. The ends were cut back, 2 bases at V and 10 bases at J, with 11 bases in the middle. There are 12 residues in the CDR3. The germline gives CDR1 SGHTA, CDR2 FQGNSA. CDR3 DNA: TGTGCCAGCAGCTTAATTGGGAGAGGAGCTTTCTTT. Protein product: CASSLIGRGAFF. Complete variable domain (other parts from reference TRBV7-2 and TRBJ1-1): GAGVSQSPSNKVTEKGKDVELRCDPISGHTALYWYRQSLGQGLEFLIYFQGNSAPDKSGLPSDRFSAERTGGSVSTLTIQRTQQEDSAVYLCASSLIGRGAFFGQGTRLTVV.

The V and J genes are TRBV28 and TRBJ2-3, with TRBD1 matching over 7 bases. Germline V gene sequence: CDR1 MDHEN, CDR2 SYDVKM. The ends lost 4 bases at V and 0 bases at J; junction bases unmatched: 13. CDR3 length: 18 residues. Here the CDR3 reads CASSYNIRDSNSTDTQYF. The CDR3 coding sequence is TGTGCCAGCAGTTATAACATTCGGGACAGCAATAGCACAGATACGCAGTATTTT.

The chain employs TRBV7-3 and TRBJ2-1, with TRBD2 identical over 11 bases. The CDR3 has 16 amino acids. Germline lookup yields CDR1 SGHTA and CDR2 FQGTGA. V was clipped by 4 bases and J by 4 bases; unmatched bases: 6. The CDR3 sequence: CASSSLAGARYNEQFF. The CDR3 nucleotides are TGTGCCAGCAGCTCACTAGCGGGAGCGCGGTACAATGAGCAGTTCTTC.